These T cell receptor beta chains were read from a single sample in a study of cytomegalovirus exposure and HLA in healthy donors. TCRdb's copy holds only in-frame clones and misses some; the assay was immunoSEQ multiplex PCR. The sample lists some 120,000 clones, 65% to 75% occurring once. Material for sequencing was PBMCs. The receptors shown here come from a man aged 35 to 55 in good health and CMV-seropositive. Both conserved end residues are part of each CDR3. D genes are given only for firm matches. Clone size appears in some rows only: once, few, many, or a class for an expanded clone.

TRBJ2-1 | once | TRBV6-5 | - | CASNRGSQGEQFF | TGTGCCAGCAATCGTGGCAGCCAGGGTGAGCAGTTCTTC
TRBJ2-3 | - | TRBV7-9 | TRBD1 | CASSLAASGTGARDTQYF | TGTGCCAGCAGCTTAGCCGCATCCGGGACAGGGGCCCGAGATACGCAGTATTTT
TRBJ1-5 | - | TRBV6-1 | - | CASSEGISGNQPQHF | TGTGCCAGCAGTGAGGGAATTAGCGGCAATCAGCCCCAGCATTTT
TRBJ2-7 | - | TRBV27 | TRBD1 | CASSRQGIYEQYF | TGTGCCAGCAGTAGACAGGGCATCTACGAGCAGTACTTC
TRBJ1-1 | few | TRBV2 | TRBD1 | CASSRQGLNTEAFF | TGTGCCAGCAGTCGACAGGGCTTGAACACTGAAGCTTTCTTT
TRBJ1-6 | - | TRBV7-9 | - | CASSSAGSGSPLHF | TGTGCCAGCAGCTCCGCGGGATCGGGATCACCCCTCCACTTT
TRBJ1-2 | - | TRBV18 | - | CASSPQRAMANYGYTF | TGTGCCAGCTCACCACAAAGAGCGATGGCAAACTATGGCTACACCTTC
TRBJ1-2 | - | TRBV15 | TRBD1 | CATSLVGQETDYGYTF | TGTGCCACCAGCCTTGTCGGACAGGAAACTGACTATGGCTACACCTTC
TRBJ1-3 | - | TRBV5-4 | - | CASSLSRGVGNTIYF | TGTGCCAGCAGCTTGTCTCGGGGAGTTGGAAACACCATATATTTT
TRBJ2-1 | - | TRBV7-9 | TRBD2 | CASSLSGTSGVNEQFF | TGTGCCAGCAGCTTGTCCGGGACTAGCGGGGTCAATGAGCAGTTCTTC
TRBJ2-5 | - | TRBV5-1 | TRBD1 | CASSIRQGRETQYF | TGCGCCAGCAGCATACGACAGGGAAGAGAGACCCAGTACTTC
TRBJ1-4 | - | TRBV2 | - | CASSLGATNEKLFF | TGTGCCAGCAGCCTCGGGGCAACTAATGAAAAACTGTTTTTT
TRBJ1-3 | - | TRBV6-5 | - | CASRPEARNTIYF | TGTGCCAGCAGGCCGGAGGCCCGAAACACCATATATTTT
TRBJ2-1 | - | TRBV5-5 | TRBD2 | CASRWTSGRVEQFF | TGTGCCAGCAGGTGGACTAGCGGGAGGGTTGAGCAGTTCTTC
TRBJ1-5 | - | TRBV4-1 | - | CASSALSRDTYQPQHF | TGCGCCAGCAGCGCTTTGTCCCGGGACACCTATCAGCCCCAGCATTTT
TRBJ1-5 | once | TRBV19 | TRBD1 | CASSGTGYSNQPQHF | TGTGCCAGTAGTGGGACAGGATATAGCAATCAGCCCCAGCATTTT
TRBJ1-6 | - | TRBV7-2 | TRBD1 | CASSLGDREVSPLHF | TGTGCCAGCAGCCTAGGGGACAGGGAGGTTTCACCCCTCCACTTT
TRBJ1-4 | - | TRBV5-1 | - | CASSLSIGQGIEKLFF | TGCGCCAGCAGCTTGTCGATAGGGCAGGGGATTGAAAAACTGTTTTTT
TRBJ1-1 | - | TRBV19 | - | CASSARVGTEAFF | TGTGCCAGTAGTGCCAGGGTCGGCACTGAAGCTTTCTTT
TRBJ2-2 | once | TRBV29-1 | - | CSVEDGRGLGELFF | TGCAGCGTTGAAGACGGTAGGGGCCTCGGGGAGCTGTTTTTT
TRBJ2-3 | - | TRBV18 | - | CASSPPRARADTQYF | TGTGCCAGCTCACCACCGAGGGCTCGGGCAGATACGCAGTATTTT
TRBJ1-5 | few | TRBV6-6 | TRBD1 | CASSYSGTGGNQPQHF | TGTGCCAGCAGTTACTCAGGGACAGGGGGGAATCAGCCCCAGCATTTT
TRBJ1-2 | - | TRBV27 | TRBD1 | CASSLAGTGGYGYTF | TGTGCCAGCAGTCTCGCCGGGACAGGGGGCTATGGCTACACCTTC
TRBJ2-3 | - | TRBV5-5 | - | CASSLDWRGGGTQYF | TGTGCCAGCAGCTTGGATTGGAGGGGAGGAGGTACGCAGTATTTT
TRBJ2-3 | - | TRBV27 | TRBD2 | CASHEREIGTDTQYF | TGTGCCAGCCATGAGCGGGAGATAGGAACAGATACGCAGTATTTT
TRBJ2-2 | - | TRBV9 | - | CASSVGSSGGGELFF | TGTGCCAGCAGCGTAGGGAGTAGCGGAGGCGGGGAGCTGTTTTTT
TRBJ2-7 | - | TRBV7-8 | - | CASSLALGTREQYF | TGTGCCAGCAGCTTAGCGCTAGGAACGCGGGAGCAGTACTTC
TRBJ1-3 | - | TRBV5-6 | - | CASSLAGNSGNTIYF | TGTGCCAGCAGCTTGGCCGGGAACTCTGGAAACACCATATATTTT
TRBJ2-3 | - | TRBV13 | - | CASSYTDTQYF | TGTGCCAGCAGTTACACAGATACGCAGTATTTT
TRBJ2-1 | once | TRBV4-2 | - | CASSQEGPLQFF | TGTGCCAGCAGCCAGGAGGGACCGCTGCAGTTCTTC
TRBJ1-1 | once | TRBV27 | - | CASSPRGERYRVNTEAFF | TGTGCCAGCAGCCCACGGGGGGAGCGTTATAGAGTCAACACTGAAGCTTTCTTT
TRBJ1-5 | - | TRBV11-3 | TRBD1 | CASSPDRVRGRGHKPQHF | TGTGCCAGCAGCCCAGACAGGGTAAGAGGTAGAGGGCATAAGCCCCAGCATTTT
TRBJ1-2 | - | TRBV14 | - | CASSQEEYGYTF | TGTGCCAGCAGCCAAGAAGAGTATGGCTACACCTTC
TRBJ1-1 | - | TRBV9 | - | CASSASGRQAEAFF | TGTGCCAGCAGCGCCTCAGGGAGGCAAGCTGAAGCTTTCTTT
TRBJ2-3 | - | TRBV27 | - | CASSGQVTTDTQYF | TGTGCCAGCAGTGGGCAGGTTACCACAGATACGCAGTATTTT
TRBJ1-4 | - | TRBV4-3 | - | CASSRSSGGDYGEKLFF | TGCGCCAGCAGCCGGTCCTCTGGCGGAGATTATGGTGAAAAACTGTTTTTT
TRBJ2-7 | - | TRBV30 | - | CAWSVRVRQYEQYF | TGTGCCTGGAGTGTACGTGTCAGGCAATACGAGCAGTACTTC